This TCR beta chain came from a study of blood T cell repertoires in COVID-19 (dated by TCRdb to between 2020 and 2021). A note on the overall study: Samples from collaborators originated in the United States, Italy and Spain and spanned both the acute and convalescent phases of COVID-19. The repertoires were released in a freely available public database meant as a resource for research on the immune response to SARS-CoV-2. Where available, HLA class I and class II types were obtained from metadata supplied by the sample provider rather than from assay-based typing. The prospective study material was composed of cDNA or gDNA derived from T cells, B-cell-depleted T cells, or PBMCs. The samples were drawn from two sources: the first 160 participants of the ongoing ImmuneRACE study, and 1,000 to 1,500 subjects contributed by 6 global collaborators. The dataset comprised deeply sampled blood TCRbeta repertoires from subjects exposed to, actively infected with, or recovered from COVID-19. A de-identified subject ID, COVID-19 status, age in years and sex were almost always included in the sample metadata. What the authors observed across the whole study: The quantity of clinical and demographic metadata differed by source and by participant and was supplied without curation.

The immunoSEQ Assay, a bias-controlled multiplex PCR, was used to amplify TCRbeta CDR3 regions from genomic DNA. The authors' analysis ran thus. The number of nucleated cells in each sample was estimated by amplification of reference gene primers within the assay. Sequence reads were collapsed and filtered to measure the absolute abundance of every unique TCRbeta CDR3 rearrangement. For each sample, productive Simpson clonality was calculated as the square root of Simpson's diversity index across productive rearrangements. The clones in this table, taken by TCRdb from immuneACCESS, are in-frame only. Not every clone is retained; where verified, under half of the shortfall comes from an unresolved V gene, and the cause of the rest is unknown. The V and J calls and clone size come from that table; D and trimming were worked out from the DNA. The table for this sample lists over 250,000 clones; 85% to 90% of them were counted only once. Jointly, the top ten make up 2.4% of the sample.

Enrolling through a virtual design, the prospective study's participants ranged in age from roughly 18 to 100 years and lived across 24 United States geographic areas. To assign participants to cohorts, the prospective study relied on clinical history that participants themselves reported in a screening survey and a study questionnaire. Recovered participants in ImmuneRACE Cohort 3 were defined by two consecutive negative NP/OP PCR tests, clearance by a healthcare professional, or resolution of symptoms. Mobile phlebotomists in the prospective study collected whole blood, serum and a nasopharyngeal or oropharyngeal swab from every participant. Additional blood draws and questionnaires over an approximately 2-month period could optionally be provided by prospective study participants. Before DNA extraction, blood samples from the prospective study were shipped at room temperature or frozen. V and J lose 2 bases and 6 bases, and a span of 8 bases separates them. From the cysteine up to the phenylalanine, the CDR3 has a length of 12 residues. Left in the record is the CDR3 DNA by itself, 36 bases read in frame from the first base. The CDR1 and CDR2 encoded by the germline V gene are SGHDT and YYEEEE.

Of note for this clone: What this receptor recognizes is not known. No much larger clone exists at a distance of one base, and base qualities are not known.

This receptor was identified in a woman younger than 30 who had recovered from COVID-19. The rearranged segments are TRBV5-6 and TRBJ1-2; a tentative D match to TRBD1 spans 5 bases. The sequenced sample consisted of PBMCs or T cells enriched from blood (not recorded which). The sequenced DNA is TGTGCCAGCAGCTTTGGGGGGAATGGCTACACCTTC. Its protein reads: CASSFGGNGYTF.